This TCR beta chain was profiled in a study of CD8+ T cells in alopecia areata. Germline assignment: CDR1 LGHNA and CDR2 YNFKEQ. V lost 6 bases, J lost 0 bases, and 12 bases lay in between. The CDR3 contains 15 residues. Points on this clone: Its antigen remains unknown.

Isolated RNA was reverse transcribed into cDNA used as the sequencing template. The data were produced by immunoSEQ multiplex PCR, yet TCRdb's version contains in-frame clones alone and is incomplete. The sample records 160,000 or so clones, just over 65% being singletons. Sample treatment: oral pan-JAK inhibitor, 5-10 mg twice daily. Lesional scalp punch biopsies and peripheral blood came from alopecia areata patients. Investigators sorted PBMCs to obtain both CD4+ and CD8+ T cells. Study-level results: Clarity of TCR sharing across patients fell short of that in mice, possibly HLA-related. The study also sequences resident alphabeta T cells of normal skin in scalp samples.

The chain has TRBV4-2 and TRBJ2-1; D is perhaps TRBD2 (6 bases). The sequence came from a human donor with alopecia areata. The sample here was CD4+ T cells sorted from blood, taken at week 4, from a patient treated with tofacitinib. The CDR3 nucleotides read TGTGCCAGCAGTCGACAGACTAGCTCCTACAATGAGCAGTTCTTC. Translating gives CASSRQTSSYNEQFF.